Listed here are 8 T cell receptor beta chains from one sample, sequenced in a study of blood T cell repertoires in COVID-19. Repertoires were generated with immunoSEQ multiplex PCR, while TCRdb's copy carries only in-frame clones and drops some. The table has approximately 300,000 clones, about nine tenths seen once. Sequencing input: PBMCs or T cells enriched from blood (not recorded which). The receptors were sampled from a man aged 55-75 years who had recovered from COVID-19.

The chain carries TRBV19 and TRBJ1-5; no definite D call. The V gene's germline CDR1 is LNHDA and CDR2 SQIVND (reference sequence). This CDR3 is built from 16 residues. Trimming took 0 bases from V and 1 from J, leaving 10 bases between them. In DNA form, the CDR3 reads TGTGCCAGTAGTATAGAAGGGCGGGGAAGCAATCAGCCCCAGCATTTT. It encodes CASSIEGRGSNQPQHF.

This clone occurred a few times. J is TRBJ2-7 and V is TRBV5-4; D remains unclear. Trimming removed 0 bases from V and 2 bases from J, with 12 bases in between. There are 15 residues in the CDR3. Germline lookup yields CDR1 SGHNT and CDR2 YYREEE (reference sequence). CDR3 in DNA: TGTGCCAGCAGCTTGGGTCAGAGGTCCCCCTACGAGCAGTACTTC. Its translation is CASSLGQRSPYEQYF. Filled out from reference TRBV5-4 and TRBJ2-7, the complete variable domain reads ETGVTQSPTHLIKTRGQQVTLRCSSQSGHNTVSWYQQALGQGPQFIFQYYREEENGRGNFPPRFSGLQFPNYSSELNVNALELDDSALYLCASSLGQRSPYEQYFGPGTRLTVT.

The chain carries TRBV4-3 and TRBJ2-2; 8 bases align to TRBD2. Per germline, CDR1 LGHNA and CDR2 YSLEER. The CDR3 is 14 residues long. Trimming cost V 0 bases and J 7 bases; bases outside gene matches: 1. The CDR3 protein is CASSQDGRGGELFF. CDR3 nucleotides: TGCGCCAGCAGCCAAGACGGGAGGGGCGGGGAGCTGTTTTTT.

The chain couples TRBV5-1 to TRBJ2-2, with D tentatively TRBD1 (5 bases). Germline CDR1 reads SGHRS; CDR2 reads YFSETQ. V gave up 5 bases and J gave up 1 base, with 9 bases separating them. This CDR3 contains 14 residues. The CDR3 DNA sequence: TGCGCCAGCAGATCCGGACAGAACACCGGGGAGCTGTTTTTT. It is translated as CASRSGQNTGELFF.

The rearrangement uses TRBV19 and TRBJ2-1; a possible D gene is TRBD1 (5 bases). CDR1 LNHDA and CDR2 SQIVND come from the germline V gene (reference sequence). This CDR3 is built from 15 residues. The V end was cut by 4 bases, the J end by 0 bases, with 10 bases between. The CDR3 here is CASSTTAGSYNEQFF. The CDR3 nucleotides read TGTGCCAGTAGTACGACAGCTGGCTCCTACAATGAGCAGTTCTTC.

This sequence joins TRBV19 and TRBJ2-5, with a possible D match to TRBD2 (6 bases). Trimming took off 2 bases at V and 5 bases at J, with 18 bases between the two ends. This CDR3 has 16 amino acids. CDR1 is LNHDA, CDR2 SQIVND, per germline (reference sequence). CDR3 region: CASSISQVRAGETQYF. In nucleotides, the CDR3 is TGTGCCAGTAGTATAAGCCAGGTCCGGGCGGGGGAGACCCAGTACTTC.

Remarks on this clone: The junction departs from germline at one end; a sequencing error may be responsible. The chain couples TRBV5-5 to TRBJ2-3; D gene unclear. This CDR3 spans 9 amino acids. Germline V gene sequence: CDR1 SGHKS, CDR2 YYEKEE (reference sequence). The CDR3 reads CASSLGPSF. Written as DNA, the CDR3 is TGTGCCAGCAGCTTGGGACCTAGTTTT.

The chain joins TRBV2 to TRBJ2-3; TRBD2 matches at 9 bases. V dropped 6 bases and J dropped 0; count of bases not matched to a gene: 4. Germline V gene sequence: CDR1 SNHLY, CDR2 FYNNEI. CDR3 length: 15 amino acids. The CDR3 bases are TGTGCCAGCAGCTCTAGCGGGACTAGCACAGATACGCAGTATTTT. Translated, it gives CASSSSGTSTDTQYF.